These T cell receptor beta chains were read from a single sample in a study of T cells after yellow fever vaccination. In TCRdb, the 5' RACE reads were re-called with MiXCR into one record per CDR3 protein. The sample carries a few hundred thousand distinct CDR3 sequences, approximately 4.2% recorded once. The sample was PBMCs, taken 5 days after the yellow fever booster vaccination. These receptor sequences come from a man between 18 and 35 years old who received the YFV17D yellow fever vaccine. The CDR3 runs from the conserved cysteine through the conserved F or W. Fields, in order: CDR3 DNA, CDR3 protein, D gene, J gene, V gene, clone size. A D gene is named only where the DNA matches it firmly. The size of a clone is reported for some rows only, either as once, few or many, or as a class for expanded clones.

DNA: TGCGCCAGCAGCCAAGGCCTTGGGGGTAAAGAGACCCAGTACTTC
CDR3: CASSQGLGGKETQYF
D: -
J: TRBJ2-5
V: TRBV4-1
size: many

DNA: TGTGCCAGCAGCCAATACGGCACAGATACGCAGTATTTT
CDR3: CASSQYGTDTQYF
D: -
J: TRBJ2-3
V: TRBV14
size: few

DNA: TGCGCCAGCAGCTTGGCCCGAGCGGGGGGCACAGATACGCAGTATTTT
CDR3: CASSLARAGGTDTQYF
D: TRBD2
J: TRBJ2-3
V: TRBV5-1
size: many

DNA: TGCGCCAGCAACCTACTACGGGGGAACCAAGAGACCCAGTACTTC
CDR3: CASNLLRGNQETQYF
D: -
J: TRBJ2-5
V: TRBV5-1
size: -

DNA: TGTGCCAGCAGCGTAGTGGGGGCGCATACGTATGAGCAGTTCTTC
CDR3: CASSVVGAHTYEQFF
D: -
J: TRBJ2-1
V: TRBV9
size: many

DNA: TGTGCCAGCAGCCCCACGGGGGGGCGCCATGAGCAGTTCTTC
CDR3: CASSPTGGRHEQFF
D: TRBD2
J: TRBJ2-1
V: TRBV7-2
size: -

DNA: TGTGCCAGCAGCTTATCCCCGGGGGCGGGCACAGATACGCAGTATTTT
CDR3: CASSLSPGAGTDTQYF
D: -
J: TRBJ2-3
V: TRBV7-2
size: -

DNA: TGTGCCAGCAGCTTAGTGCTGGCTGGTAATTCACCCCTCCACTTT
CDR3: CASSLVLAGNSPLHF
D: -
J: TRBJ1-6
V: TRBV7-2
size: -

DNA: TGTGCCAGCAGTGAAGGCCCCTGGGAGGGCGGCAAAAACATTCAGTACTTC
CDR3: CASSEGPWEGGKNIQYF
D: TRBD2
J: TRBJ2-4
V: TRBV6-1
size: -

DNA: TGTGCCAGCAGCCAACAAGTCGCGAACACCGGGGAGCTGTTTTTT
CDR3: CASSQQVANTGELFF
D: -
J: TRBJ2-2
V: TRBV7-2
size: -

DNA: TGTGCCAGCAGTCCCATAGCGGGGGGCTACGAGCAGTACTTC
CDR3: CASSPIAGGYEQYF
D: TRBD2
J: TRBJ2-7
V: TRBV7-9
size: few

DNA: TGTGCCAGCAGCGACCCTAAAGGGGGGCTGTGGGATGGCTACACCTTC
CDR3: CASSDPKGGLWDGYTF
D: -
J: TRBJ1-2
V: TRBV11-2
size: few

DNA: TGCAGCGTTGAAGGGCAATCAGACCTTGAAGCTTTCTTT
CDR3: CSVEGQSDLEAFF
D: -
J: TRBJ1-1
V: TRBV29-1
size: -

DNA: TGCGCCAGCAGCTTGGGCCCGACAGGGGGGACCTACGAGCAGTACTTC
CDR3: CASSLGPTGGTYEQYF
D: TRBD1
J: TRBJ2-7
V: TRBV5-1
size: few

DNA: TGTGCCAGCAGTCCCCTGACTAGCGGGGGGTGGAACCAAGAGACCCAGTACTTC
CDR3: CASSPLTSGGWNQETQYF
D: TRBD2
J: TRBJ2-5
V: TRBV6-2/TRBV6-3
size: many

DNA: TGCGCCAGCAGCTTGTCTTACATATCCCGAGAGACCCAGTACTTC
CDR3: CASSLSYISRETQYF
D: -
J: TRBJ2-5
V: TRBV5-1
size: many

DNA: TGTGCCAGCAGCCACTCCGGGATTACCAATCAGCCCCAGCATTTT
CDR3: CASSHSGITNQPQHF
D: -
J: TRBJ1-5
V: TRBV3-1
size: few

DNA: TGTGCCAGCAAGTCGATCTTAAGACAGCCCCAGCATTTT
CDR3: CASKSILRQPQHF
D: -
J: TRBJ1-5
V: TRBV6-6
size: -

DNA: TGTGCCAGCAGCCCCCTGGGGGGGGGATCCAAAAACATTCAGTACTTC
CDR3: CASSPLGGGSKNIQYF
D: TRBD2
J: TRBJ2-4
V: TRBV4-2
size: -

DNA: TGCGCCAGCAGCTACGGGACTAGGATTGAGCAGTTCTTC
CDR3: CASSYGTRIEQFF
D: TRBD2
J: TRBJ2-1
V: TRBV4-3
size: few

DNA: TGCGCCAGCAGCTTGGAAGCCAGAAACTATGGCTACACCTTC
CDR3: CASSLEARNYGYTF
D: -
J: TRBJ1-2
V: TRBV5-1
size: -

DNA: TGTGCCAGCACGCAGGGGCGAAGCTCACCCCTCCACTTT
CDR3: CASTQGRSSPLHF
D: -
J: TRBJ1-6
V: TRBV6-2/TRBV6-3
size: many

DNA: TGTGCCAGCAGTTTATTTAGGGAAGAGTACAATGAGCAGTTCTTC
CDR3: CASSLFREEYNEQFF
D: -
J: TRBJ2-1
V: TRBV28
size: few

DNA: TGTGCCAGCAGCTTAATTGTAGCGGGGGGGGAAGATACGCAGTATTTT
CDR3: CASSLIVAGGEDTQYF
D: TRBD2
J: TRBJ2-3
V: TRBV7-8
size: -

DNA: TGTGCCAGCAGCCCGGAACGGGGGCCAATTACCTACGAGCAGTACTTC
CDR3: CASSPERGPITYEQYF
D: -
J: TRBJ2-7
V: TRBV11-2
size: few

DNA: TGTGCCAGCAGCCCCAGGAGGCTAAATGAAAAACTGTTTTTT
CDR3: CASSPRRLNEKLFF
D: -
J: TRBJ1-4
V: TRBV7-8
size: -

DNA: TGTGCCAGCAGCCAAGATGTTAATGTAGAGCAGTTCTTC
CDR3: CASSQDVNVEQFF
D: -
J: TRBJ2-1
V: TRBV14
size: -

DNA: TGCGCCAGCAGCCAAGTTGGGCGGCAGTTAGATACGCAGTATTTT
CDR3: CASSQVGRQLDTQYF
D: -
J: TRBJ2-3
V: TRBV4-3
size: -

DNA: TGTGCCAGCAGCCCGGCGGGACAGGGATCCAATCAGCCCCAGCATTTT
CDR3: CASSPAGQGSNQPQHF
D: TRBD1
J: TRBJ1-5
V: TRBV7-9
size: few